One sample yielded the 16 T cell receptor beta chains listed below, sequenced in a study of blood T cells in healthy people across ages. Primers used in a second PCR of about 6 to 11 cycles were a sample-barcoded 5' primer and a J-beta primer mix. TCRdb reprocessed the 5' RACE reads with MiXCR, giving one entry per CDR3 protein. Of over a million distinct CDR3 sequences in the sample, roughly 59% are singletons; the top ten hold roughly 6.3%. Sequences were obtained from blood. The receptor source for this set is a man aged 18 to 29 in good health.

This sequence joins TRBV9 and TRBJ2-5; D is perhaps TRBD1 (6 bases). Germline assignment: CDR1 SGDLS and CDR2 YYNGEE. Between the trimmed V and J ends, which lost 0 bases and 3 bases, there was a span of 6 bases. CDR3 length: 13 residues. This chain's CDR3 is CASSVGTEETQYF. Written as DNA, the CDR3 is TGTGCCAGCAGCGTAGGGACAGAAGAGACCCAGTACTTC.

The chain couples TRBV10-3 to TRBJ2-7, with TRBD2 identical over 7 bases. The CDR3 length is 15 residues. Germline CDR1 and CDR2: ENHRY and SYGVKD. V was pared by 3 bases and J by 2 bases, with 7 bases of the junction left unmatched. The CDR3 loop is CAISDGGGGTYEQYF. For the CDR3, the DNA is TGTGCCATCAGTGACGGTGGCGGGGGAACCTACGAGCAGTACTTC.

V usage is TRBV29-1 and J usage is TRBJ1-1, with unresolved D. This CDR3 contains 13 residues. Trimming cost V 8 bases and J 4 bases, with 17 bases left between them. Germline CDR1 and CDR2: SQVTM and ANQGSEA. This chain's CDR3 is CSYAVGLGTEAFF. Written as DNA, the CDR3 is TGCAGCTATGCAGTAGGCCTGGGCACTGAAGCTTTCTTT.

In this sample, this clonotype turned up once. V is TRBV20-1 and J is TRBJ1-2, with D tentatively TRBD1 (6 bases). CDR3 length: 13 residues. The germline V gene has CDR1 DFQATT and CDR2 SNEGSKA (reference sequence). V was cut by 6 bases and J by 4 bases, with 15 bases left in between. The CDR3 DNA reads as TGCAGTGCCTTGGGGTCGGACAGCTATGGCTACACCTTC. Translated: CSALGSDSYGYTF.

This clonotype was seen once. The junction does not match germline at one end; this may be a read error. The V call is TRBV4-3, the J call TRBJ2-6; D might be TRBD1 (5 bases). Per germline, CDR1 LGHNA and CDR2 YSLEER. This CDR3 has 16 residues. The CDR3 region is CASSQGMISGANVPTF. The CDR3 DNA reads TGCGCCAGCAGCCAAGGGATGATCTCTGGGGCCAACGTCCCGACTTTC.

The genes are TRBV6-5 and TRBJ2-5; D perhaps matches TRBD2 (5 bases). Germline CDR1 is MNHEY and CDR2 is SVGAGI. V was cut by 2 bases and J by 0 bases, with 16 bases left in between. This CDR3 has 17 residues. CDR3 DNA sequence: TGTGCCAGCAGTTACGTCCGTCCGGGATTCCACCAAGAGACCCAGTACTTC. The encoded protein is CASSYVRPGFHQETQYF.

The genes are TRBV20-1 and TRBJ2-7; D is unresolved. CDR1 is DFQATT, CDR2 SNEGSKA, per germline (reference sequence). Trimming left V 2 bases short and J 7 bases short, with 6 bases between. This CDR3 comprises 10 residues. The CDR3 protein is CSARSREQYF. CDR3 DNA: TGCAGTGCTAGATCACGGGAGCAGTACTTC.

The V call is TRBV4-3, the J call TRBJ2-7, with D possibly being TRBD2 (6 bases). Trimming pared 0 bases from V and 5 bases from J, leaving 20 bases between. The CDR3 contains 17 residues. Germline-derived CDR1 and CDR2 are LGHNA and YSLEER. CDR3 DNA: TGCGCCAGCAGCCAAGATTCGGGGGACGTACTGACCGACGAGCAGTACTTC. Translation: CASSQDSGDVLTDEQYF.

This clonotype showed up just a few times. J is TRBJ2-1 and V is TRBV6-5; no clear D gene. There are 11 residues in the CDR3. Germline lookup yields CDR1 MNHEY and CDR2 SVGAGI. Trimming took off 6 bases at V and 13 bases at J, with 13 bases between the two ends. CDR3 residues: CASSGGQYQFF. For the CDR3, the DNA is TGTGCCAGCAGCGGTGGCCAATATCAGTTCTTC.

The chain links TRBV12-3 or TRBV12-4 to TRBJ2-1, with TRBD1 matching over 8 bases. The CDR3 runs to 14 residues. The trim removed 11 bases at V and 5 bases at J, leaving 11 bases unmatched. CDR3 nucleotide sequence: TGTGCCTGCTTCGAGACAGGGGCTAACAATGAGCAGTTCTTC. Translated, it gives CACFETGANNEQFF.

The V gene is TRBV3-1, the J gene TRBJ2-7; D is undetermined. The CDR3 consists of 16 residues. Trimming took off 2 bases at V and 2 bases at J, with 16 bases between the two ends. Germline-derived CDR1 and CDR2 are LGHDT and YNNKEL (reference sequence). Here the CDR3 DNA reads TGTGCCAGCAGCCAAAAACCGACACTAAGGGCCTACGAGCAGTACTTC. Its translation: CASSQKPTLRAYEQYF.

In this sample, this clonotype turned up a few times. The chain carries TRBV7-9 and TRBJ1-2, with D hard to call. Germline V lookup: CDR1 SEHNR, CDR2 FQNEAQ (reference sequence). V gave up 5 bases and J gave up 4 bases, with 11 bases separating them. CDR3 length: 13 residues. CDR3 in DNA: TGTGCCAGCAGCCCCTTAGGCCGCTATGGCTACACCTTC. It yields the protein CASSPLGRYGYTF.

The chain couples TRBV5-1 to TRBJ2-1; D may be TRBD1 (5 bases). Germline V gene lookup returns CDR1 SGHRS and CDR2 YFSETQ. The CDR3 runs 17 residues. Trimming removed 0 bases at V and 7 bases at J, with 20 bases between. CDR3 protein: CASSLGAQDIPRNEQFF. Written as DNA, the CDR3 is TGCGCCAGCAGCTTGGGGGCCCAGGACATCCCCCGAAATGAGCAGTTCTTC. The variable domain in full, completed from reference TRBV5-1 and TRBJ2-1, reads KAGVTQTPRYLIKTRGQQVTLSCSPISGHRSVSWYQQTPGQGLQFLFEYFSETQRNKGNFPGRFSGRQFSNSRSEMNVSTLELGDSALYLCASSLGAQDIPRNEQFFGPGTRLTVL.

The chain carries TRBV29-1 and TRBJ2-1; 9 positions agree with TRBD1. CDR1 SQVTM and CDR2 ANQGSEA come from the germline V gene. The CDR3 spans 14 residues. V lost 6 bases and J lost 6; bases outside the gene matches: 9. The CDR3 nucleotides are TGCAGCGTACGCCGGGACAGGGTCGGCAATGAGCAGTTCTTC. Protein sequence: CSVRRDRVGNEQFF.

This rearrangement joins TRBV20-1 to TRBJ1-6; TRBD1 is a possible D gene (6 bases). V dropped 3 bases and J dropped 7 bases, with 16 bases sitting between them. Germline V gene lookup returns CDR1 DFQATT and CDR2 SNEGSKA (reference sequence). There are 15 residues in the CDR3. The CDR3 nucleotides read TGCAGTGCTAGTCGGACAGCGTACGAGAATTCACCCCTCCACTTT. Translating gives CSASRTAYENSPLHF.

V gene TRBV7-2 combines with J gene TRBJ1-2; D may be TRBD1 (5 bases). Germline V lookup: CDR1 SGHTA, CDR2 FQGNSA. The V end lost 3 bases, the J end lost 0 bases, and 20 bases lay between the germline ends. This CDR3 comprises 18 residues. Here the CDR3 DNA reads TGTGCCAGCAGCTTGGCAGGGCCAACTTTACTTACTAACTATGGCTACACCTTC. It is translated as CASSLAGPTLLTNYGYTF.